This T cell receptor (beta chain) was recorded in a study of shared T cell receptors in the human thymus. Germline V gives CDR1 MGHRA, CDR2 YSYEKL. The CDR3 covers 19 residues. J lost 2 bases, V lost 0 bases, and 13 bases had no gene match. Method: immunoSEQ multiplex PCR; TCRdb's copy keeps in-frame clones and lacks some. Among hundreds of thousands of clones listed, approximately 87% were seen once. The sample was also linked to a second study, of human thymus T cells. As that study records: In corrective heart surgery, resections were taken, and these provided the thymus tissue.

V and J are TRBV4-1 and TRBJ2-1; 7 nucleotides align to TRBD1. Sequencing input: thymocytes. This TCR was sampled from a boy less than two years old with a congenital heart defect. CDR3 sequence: CASSQDQGGGQPAYNEQFF. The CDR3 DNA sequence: TGCGCCAGCAGCCAAGATCAAGGGGGCGGCCAGCCCGCCTACAATGAGCAGTTCTTC.